What follows are 29 T cell receptor beta chains derived from one specimen sequenced in a study of blood T cell repertoires in COVID-19. Sequenced by immunoSEQ multiplex PCR; TCRdb stores in-frame clones only, minus some. The data hold about 200,000 clones, with 70% to 90% observed a single time. The material sequenced was PBMCs or T cells enriched from blood (not recorded which). The receptors originated from a woman younger than 45 who had been exposed to COVID-19.

The rearrangement joins TRBV9 to TRBJ2-2, with 8 bases identical to TRBD1. The CDR3 consists of 13 residues. Germline lookup yields CDR1 SGDLS and CDR2 YYNGEE. V shed 4 bases and J 6 bases; nucleotides not matched to a gene: 2. The CDR3 is CASSTGGSGELFF. CDR3 sequence (DNA): TGTGCCAGCAGCACAGGGGGGTCCGGGGAGCTGTTTTTT.

V is TRBV5-1 and J is TRBJ2-3; 10 bases are shared with TRBD2. The CDR3 totals 16 residues. V dropped 6 bases and J dropped 4; count of bases not matched to a gene: 11. CDR1 is SGHRS, CDR2 YFSETQ, per germline. The CDR3 loop is CASTLQTSGSSDTQYF. DNA of the CDR3: TGCGCCAGCACTTTGCAGACTAGCGGGTCCTCAGATACGCAGTATTTT.

This chain connects TRBV9 to TRBJ1-2, with TRBD1 matching 7 bases. The CDR3 length is 16 residues. V gave up 3 bases and J gave up 4 bases; unmatched junction bases: 12. Germline CDR1 and CDR2: SGDLS and YYNGEE. This CDR3 is CASSATGQASGYGYTF. CDR3 coding DNA: TGTGCCAGCAGCGCGACCGGACAGGCGTCGGGCTATGGCTACACCTTC.

CDR3 amino acids: CASAGQGAGSYEQYF. DNA for the CDR3: TGTGCCAGCGCTGGACAGGGGGCTGGGTCCTACGAGCAGTACTTC. The J gene is TRBJ2-7, the V gene TRBV28; 11 bases are shared with TRBD1. The CDR3 sequence is 15 residues long. V gave up 8 bases and J gave up 1 base; unmatched junction bases: 7. The germline gives CDR1 MDHEN, CDR2 SYDVKM.

The V call is TRBV3-1 (or the pseudogene TRBV3-2), the J call TRBJ1-1; D ambiguous. Trimming shortened V by 1 base and J by 0 bases, and 15 bases separated the two germline ends. Germline CDR1 is LGHDT and CDR2 is YNNKEL (reference sequence). CDR3 length: 17 residues. The CDR3 DNA is TGTGCCAGCAGCCAAGTTGTCCTTACATACATGAACACTGAAGCTTTCTTT. This translates into CASSQVVLTYMNTEAFF.

The chain employs TRBV5-1 and TRBJ1-1, with TRBD1 identical over 7 bases. The CDR3 totals 16 residues. With V trimmed by 1 base and J by 0 bases, 6 bases remained unmatched. Per germline, CDR1 SGHRS and CDR2 YFSETQ. The CDR3 DNA reads TGCGCCAGCAGCTTGACGACAGGGCCTATGAACACTGAAGCTTTCTTT. It codes for CASSLTTGPMNTEAFF.

The chain carries TRBV9 and TRBJ1-5; D gene unclear. This CDR3 contains 14 residues. CDR1 is SGDLS, CDR2 YYNGEE, per germline. V lost 0 bases, J lost 9 bases, and 13 bases lay in between. The CDR3 loop is CASSVVEGERPQHF. For the CDR3, the DNA is TGTGCCAGCAGCGTAGTCGAGGGCGAACGGCCCCAGCATTTT.

J is TRBJ1-2 and V is TRBV9, with 8 bases identical to TRBD1. The length of the CDR3 is 14 residues. Germline V gene sequence: CDR1 SGDLS, CDR2 YYNGEE. V dropped 4 bases and J dropped 3; count of bases not matched to a gene: 5. The CDR3 DNA follows: TGTGCCAGCAGCCGGACAGGGTTGGACTATGGCTACACCTTC. Translated: CASSRTGLDYGYTF.

This chain joins TRBV18 and TRBJ2-3; a weak D match, TRBD1 (5 bases). Trimming removed 0 bases at V and 9 bases at J, with 10 bases between. CDR1 and CDR2 from the germline V gene are KGHSH and LQKENI. The length of the CDR3 is 13 residues. CDR3 sequence reads: CASSPPQGATQYF. In DNA, the CDR3 is TGTGCCAGCTCACCACCGCAAGGGGCCACGCAGTATTTT.

The sample holds a few counts of this clone. This CDR3 is CASSLSPERRDGYTF. DNA for the CDR3: TGTGCCAGCAGCTTATCGCCTGAAAGGAGGGATGGCTACACCTTC. V usage is TRBV7-3 and J usage is TRBJ1-2; D not certain. This CDR3 region has 15 residues. From germline, CDR1 is SGHTA and CDR2 FQGTGA. V lost 2 bases, J lost 6 bases, and 16 bases lay in between.

The CDR3, as DNA: TGTGCCAGCTCACCGGGCGGGGATGGCTACACCTTC. Its translation is CASSPGGDGYTF. The chain couples TRBV18 to TRBJ1-2; D not certain. This CDR3 has 12 amino acids. Per germline, CDR1 KGHSH and CDR2 LQKENI. Trimming took 3 bases from V and 6 from J, leaving 8 bases between them.

The V and J genes are TRBV18 and TRBJ1-5, with TRBD1 matching over 8 bases. The CDR3 is 15 residues long. Germline V lookup: CDR1 KGHSH, CDR2 LQKENI. J gave up 7 bases and V 4 bases, and 9 bases lay outside the gene matches. The CDR3 sequence: CASSRQGQGWQPQHF. The CDR3 coding sequence is TGTGCCAGCTCACGACAAGGACAGGGATGGCAGCCCCAGCATTTT.

The rearrangement joins TRBV19 to TRBJ1-6, with 10 bases that match TRBD1. The germline gives CDR1 LNHDA, CDR2 SQIVND (reference sequence). J gave up 7 bases and V 7 bases, and 7 bases lay outside the gene matches. The CDR3 has 15 residues. CDR3 bases: TGTGCCAGTACCACGGACAGGGGGAACAATTCACCCCTCCACTTT. It is translated as CASTTDRGNNSPLHF.

The V call is TRBV5-1, the J call TRBJ1-3; possibly TRBD1 for D (6 bases). Germline-derived CDR1 and CDR2 are SGHRS and YFSETQ. This CDR3 comprises 16 residues. Trimming removed 4 bases at V and 0 bases at J, with 14 bases between. CDR3 DNA sequence: TGCGCCAGCAGCCTAGGACAGTCCCTCTCTGGAAACACCATATATTTT. This codes for CASSLGQSLSGNTIYF. The full variable domain, rest sourced from reference TRBV5-1 and TRBJ1-3, is KAGVTQTPRYLIKTRGQQVTLSCSPISGHRSVSWYQQTPGQGLQFLFEYFSETQRNKGNFPGRFSGRQFSNSRSEMNVSTLELGDSALYLCASSLGQSLSGNTIYFGEGSWLTVV.

Only a few counts were recorded for this clone. The chain joins TRBV6-5 to TRBJ1-5; 10 positions match TRBD1. V lost 6 bases, J lost 6 bases, and 5 bases stayed unmatched. The CDR3 runs to 14 residues. Germline CDR1 and CDR2: MNHEY and SVGAGI. The CDR3 nucleotides read TGTGCCAGCAGAGGGACAGGGGAAAGTCAGCCCCAGCATTTT. Translation gives CASRGTGESQPQHF.

The rearrangement joins TRBV7-8 to TRBJ2-4; D not certain. V lost 1 base, J lost 0 bases, and 16 bases lay in between. CDR3 length: 18 amino acids. Germline V gene lookup returns CDR1 SGHVS and CDR2 FQNEAQ. CDR3 DNA sequence: TGTGCCAGCAGCTTAGGAGTGCGGAGTGACTTAGCCAAAAACATTCAGTACTTC. As protein: CASSLGVRSDLAKNIQYF. Full variable domain (missing parts from reference TRBV7-8 and TRBJ2-4): GAGVSQSPRYKVAKRGQDVALRCDPISGHVSLFWYQQALGQGPEFLTYFQNEAQLDKSGLPSDRFFAERPEGSVSTLKIQRTQQEDSAVYLCASSLGVRSDLAKNIQYFGAGTRLSVL.

The V gene is TRBV5-4, the J gene TRBJ2-7; 9 bases map to TRBD1. The CDR3 has 15 amino acids. The germline V gene encodes CDR1 SGHNT and CDR2 YYREEE (reference sequence). V was pared by 4 bases and J by 3 bases, with 8 bases of the junction left unmatched. CDR3 DNA sequence: TGTGCCAGCAGCAAGGCCGTGACAGGGGGCTACGAGCAGTACTTC. It encodes CASSKAVTGGYEQYF.

The chain joins TRBV4-1 to TRBJ2-2; no definite D call. The germline V and J ends were trimmed by 0 bases and 4 bases, with 12 bases remaining between them. The CDR3 contains 16 residues. The V gene's germline CDR1 is MGHRA and CDR2 YSYEKL. The CDR3 here is CASSQDFQWATGELFF. DNA of the CDR3: TGCGCCAGCAGCCAAGATTTCCAGTGGGCCACCGGGGAGCTGTTTTTT.

The chain carries TRBV3-1 (or the pseudogene TRBV3-2) and TRBJ2-6, with TRBD1 matching 9 bases. This CDR3 contains 14 residues. Germline CDR1 and CDR2: LGHDT and YNNKEL (reference sequence). J lost 9 bases, V lost 11 bases, and 11 bases had no gene match. The CDR3 DNA reads TGTGCCGTTAACCGACAGGGGGGTGACAACGTCCTGACTTTC. It specifies CAVNRQGGDNVLTF.

The chain recombines TRBV6-2 or TRBV6-3 with TRBJ2-7; D possibly corresponds to TRBD1 (6 bases). V lost 6 bases, J lost 2 bases, and 11 bases lay in between. The CDR3 is made up of 13 amino acids. Germline assignment: CDR1 MNHEY and CDR2 SVGEGT. The CDR3 region has the DNA TGTGCCAGCAGCAAGGACAGAGCCTACGAGCAGTACTTC. Protein product: CASSKDRAYEQYF.

In this sample, this clone turned up once. V and J are TRBV18 and TRBJ2-7; D is perhaps TRBD1 (5 bases). Trimming removed 3 bases at V and 3 bases at J, with 9 bases between. This CDR3 region has 13 residues. Looked up from germline, CDR1 is KGHSH and CDR2 is LQKENI. CDR3 nucleotides: TGTGCCAGCTCACCGGCAGGGCACTACGAGCAGTACTTC. This encodes CASSPAGHYEQYF.

There are a few counts of this clone. V and J are TRBV10-1 and TRBJ1-4, with D hard to call. Per germline, CDR1 WNHNN and CDR2 SYGVQD (reference sequence). Trimming left V 6 bases short and J 5 bases short, with 19 bases between. The CDR3 extends over 16 amino acids. CDR3 sequence (DNA): TGCGCCAGCAGAGAGGAGGGAGACGGGCGAAATGAAAAACTGTTTTTT. Its protein product is CASREEGDGRNEKLFF.

CDR3 coding DNA: TGTGCCAGCAGTTTGGCAGCGGGGGGGTTATTTGAGCAGTTCTTC. Protein sequence: CASSLAAGGLFEQFF. The chain couples TRBV27 to TRBJ2-1, with TRBD2 identical over 10 bases. After removal of 3 bases from V and 9 bases from J, the junction contained 8 bases not matched to a gene. The CDR3 has 15 amino acids. CDR1 and CDR2 from the germline V gene are MNHEY and SMNVEV (reference sequence).

The chain has TRBV6-5 and TRBJ1-1, with TRBD1 matching over 8 bases. CDR1 and CDR2 (germline): MNHEY, SVGAGI. There are 13 residues in the CDR3. Losses at the gene ends were 7 bases for V and 7 bases for J; bases not matched to a gene: 8. CDR3 loop: CASKGDRIIEAFF. DNA of the CDR3: TGTGCCAGCAAGGGGGACAGGATAATTGAAGCTTTCTTT.

In DNA, the CDR3 is TGTGCCAGTAGTATAGCGGACAGGGGTCAGCCCCAGCATTTT. It translates to CASSIADRGQPQHF. The chain recombines TRBV19 with TRBJ1-5; 9 nucleotides line up with TRBD1. Unmatched junction bases numbered 1, after V lost 1 base and J lost 6 bases. The CDR3 has 14 residues. The germline V gene has CDR1 LNHDA and CDR2 SQIVND (reference sequence).

Of note for this clone: This sample also contains other DNA sequences that code for the same CDR3. The rearrangement links TRBV9 to TRBJ1-1; no clear D gene. Germline V gene lookup returns CDR1 SGDLS and CDR2 YYNGEE. Trimming cost V 0 bases and J 0 bases, with 3 bases left between them. This CDR3 contains 13 residues. The CDR3 sequence is CASSVALNTEAFF. For the CDR3, the DNA is TGTGCCAGCAGCGTAGCTTTGAACACTGAAGCTTTCTTT.

The V and J genes are TRBV7-6 and TRBJ1-1; D perhaps matches TRBD1 (5 bases). The CDR3 consists of 15 residues. Trimming took off 0 bases at V and 2 bases at J, with 10 bases between the two ends. In germline, CDR1 is SGHVS, CDR2 FNYEAQ. The DNA for the CDR3 is TGTGCCAGCAGCTTAGCAGGGGCCAGAAACACTGAAGCTTTCTTT. This translates into CASSLAGARNTEAFF.

The chain is built from TRBV1 and TRBJ2-7; the table assigns TRBD1, which was not confirmed against the DNA. TRBV1 is a documented pseudogene. The CDR3 contains 13 residues. The DNA for the CDR3 is TGCACCAGCAGCCAATCAGGGGACTACGAGCAGTACTTC. Its protein is CTSSQSGDYEQYF.

CDR3 residues: CASSWGSPWIHSSYNSPLHF. The CDR3 DNA sequence: TGTGCCAGCAGCTGGGGCAGTCCTTGGATCCATAGCTCCTATAATTCACCCCTCCACTTT. The chain couples TRBV11-3 to TRBJ1-6; a possible D gene is TRBD1 (5 bases). Trimming left V 4 bases short and J 0 bases short, with 22 bases between. CDR3 length equals 20 residues. Germline V CDR1 and CDR2: SGHNT, YENEEA.